A single sample is the source of the 27 T cell receptor beta chains below, sequenced in a study of blood T cell repertoires in COVID-19. Measured with immunoSEQ multiplex PCR; TCRdb has only the in-frame clones, and not every one. The sample records fewer than 250,000 clones, around four fifths being singletons. The sequencing input was peripheral blood. The receptors come from an older woman with active or convalescent COVID-19.

This chain links TRBV5-1 with TRBJ2-1, with D perhaps TRBD2 (7 bases). Trimming shortened V by 3 bases and J by 6 bases, and 13 bases separated the two germline ends. The CDR3 length is 14 residues. In germline, CDR1 is SGHRS, CDR2 YFSETQ. CDR3: CASSSWGGGNEQFF. CDR3 nucleotides: TGCGCCAGCAGCTCCTGGGGAGGGGGCAATGAGCAGTTCTTC.

The chain links TRBV11-2 to TRBJ2-5; D ambiguous. CDR1 is SGHAT and CDR2 is FQNNGV in the germline V gene. This CDR3 region has 12 residues. V lost 3 bases to trimming and J lost 4 bases, with 6 bases between them. The CDR3 loop reads CASSFSRETQYF. CDR3 nucleotides: TGTGCCAGCAGCTTCAGTCGAGAGACCCAGTACTTC.

The chain recombines TRBV5-1 with TRBJ2-1; D may be TRBD2 (5 bases). Trimming stripped 6 bases from V and 6 bases from J, with 10 bases between. The CDR3 consists of 12 residues. The V gene's germline CDR1 is SGHRS and CDR2 YFSETQ. DNA of the CDR3: TGCGCCAGCAATGAGGGTGGCAATGAGCAGTTCTTC. Its translation is CASNEGGNEQFF.

The chain is built from TRBV5-1 and TRBJ2-7, with 7 positions matching TRBD1. Germline V CDR1 and CDR2: SGHRS, YFSETQ. The V segment lost 0 bases and the J segment 3 bases; nucleotides outside the gene matches: 3. The CDR3 spans 14 residues. The CDR3 DNA reads TGCGCCAGCAGCTTGGTGGGACAGAACTACGAGCAGTACTTC. It codes for CASSLVGQNYEQYF.

This clone was seen a few times. The V call is TRBV19, the J call TRBJ2-1; TRBD2 matches at 11 bases. The germline V gene has CDR1 LNHDA and CDR2 SQIVND (reference sequence). V shed 4 bases and J 5 bases; nucleotides not matched to a gene: 7. The CDR3 loop spans 16 amino acids. The CDR3, as DNA: TGTGCCAGTAGTACCTCACTAGCGGGAGTACACAATGAGCAGTTCTTC. Protein sequence: CASSTSLAGVHNEQFF.

The chain has TRBV7-2 and TRBJ1-5, with 8 bases fitting TRBD1. Germline assignment: CDR1 SGHTA and CDR2 FQGNSA. The trim removed 5 bases at V and 6 bases at J, leaving 9 bases unmatched. CDR3 length: 15 amino acids. The CDR3 loop is CASSATGGVSQPQHF. CDR3 nucleotide sequence: TGTGCCAGCAGCGCCACAGGGGGAGTGAGTCAGCCCCAGCATTTT.

This chain uses TRBV16 with TRBJ2-1; D possibly corresponds to TRBD1 (5 bases). In germline, CDR1 is KGHSY, CDR2 FQNENV. Trimming removed 3 bases from V and 4 bases from J, with 16 bases in between. The CDR3 loop spans 16 amino acids. The CDR3 DNA reads as TGTGCCAGCAGCCACTCAGGGAATTTCCAATACAATGAGCAGTTCTTC. Protein sequence: CASSHSGNFQYNEQFF.

In its sample, this clone was seen once. V usage is TRBV15 and J usage is TRBJ1-4; 9 nucleotides line up with TRBD1. Germline values: CDR1 LNHNV, CDR2 YYDKDF (reference sequence). This CDR3 is 16 amino acids long. With 6 bases clipped from V and 1 base from J, the junction kept 6 bases outside the gene matches. In DNA form, the CDR3 reads TGTGCCACCAGTACCGGGACAGGGCTAACTAATGAAAAACTGTTTTTT. Its protein is CATSTGTGLTNEKLFF.

The chain has TRBV19 and TRBJ2-7; 7 nucleotides line up with TRBD1. Germline V gene data show CDR1 as LNHDA and CDR2 as SQIVND (reference sequence). The CDR3 covers 13 residues. The ends lost 5 bases at V and 3 bases at J; junction bases unmatched: 4. The CDR3 nucleotides are TGTGCCAGTAGTGTGGACAGGTACTACGAGCAGTACTTC. The encoded protein is CASSVDRYYEQYF.

The genes are TRBV6-4 and TRBJ1-5; D remains ambiguous. Trimming took 4 bases from V and 5 from J, leaving 9 bases between them. The CDR3 is made up of 13 amino acids. Germline V gene data show CDR1 as MRHNA and CDR2 as SNTAGT. CDR3 residues: CASSANPDQPQHF. In DNA form, the CDR3 reads TGTGCCAGCAGTGCTAACCCTGATCAGCCCCAGCATTTT.

CDR3 coding DNA: TGTGCCAGCAGCCAGGCCTACTATGGGCAGCGGGAGGGCTACACCTTC. Protein sequence: CASSQAYYGQREGYTF. V usage is TRBV4-2 and J usage is TRBJ1-2; D uncertain. Germline lookup yields CDR1 LGHNA and CDR2 YNFKEQ. This CDR3 contains 16 residues. Trimming removed 3 bases from V and 8 bases from J, with 22 bases in between.

J is TRBJ2-7 and V is TRBV4-1; possibly TRBD1 for D (6 bases). V lost 3 bases and J 4 bases, leaving 16 bases between the germline ends. The germline gives CDR1 MGHRA, CDR2 YSYEKL. The CDR3 is 15 residues long. The CDR3 here is CASSQNWGRGYEQYV. CDR3 DNA sequence: TGCGCCAGCAGCCAGAACTGGGGCAGGGGTTACGAGCAGTACGTC.

The V and J genes are TRBV27 and TRBJ1-2; TRBD1 aligns across 9 bases. Germline V gene lookup returns CDR1 MNHEY and CDR2 SMNVEV (reference sequence). J gave up 7 bases and V 6 bases, and 9 bases lay outside the gene matches. The CDR3 loop spans 14 amino acids. This CDR3 is CASRGQGGAGGYTF. CDR3 nucleotide sequence: TGTGCCAGCAGGGGACAGGGAGGAGCGGGTGGCTACACCTTC.

V gene TRBV28 combines with J gene TRBJ1-1; 10 nucleotides line up with TRBD1. Germline values: CDR1 MDHEN, CDR2 SYDVKM. Trimming removed 1 base from V and 5 bases from J; junction bases left unmatched: 7. This CDR3 has 16 amino acids. DNA of the CDR3: TGTGCCAGCAGTTTATCTCTGTCGGACAGGGGGACTGAAGCTTTCTTT. Residues: CASSLSLSDRGTEAFF.

The rearrangement uses TRBV19 and TRBJ2-3; the D gene is possibly TRBD2 (6 bases). V dropped 5 bases and J dropped 0 bases, with 15 bases sitting between them. Germline-derived CDR1 and CDR2 are LNHDA and SQIVND (reference sequence). This CDR3 comprises 16 residues. The CDR3 bases are TGTGCCAGTAGTGTGCAGCTGCGGGGTAGCACAGATACGCAGTATTTT. Translated, it gives CASSVQLRGSTDTQYF.

The V and J genes are TRBV5-1 and TRBJ1-1, with D possibly being TRBD1 (6 bases). CDR1 is SGHRS, CDR2 YFSETQ, per germline. The V and J ends lost 4 bases and 0 bases respectively, with 13 bases between them. The CDR3 spans 15 residues. The CDR3 region is CASSTGDTVNTEAFF. The CDR3 region has the DNA TGCGCCAGCAGCACTGGGGACACGGTGAACACTGAAGCTTTCTTT.

The V gene is TRBV2, the J gene TRBJ1-1, with D uncertain. Trimming left V 0 bases short and J 4 bases short, with 12 bases between. This CDR3 has 15 residues. The V gene's germline CDR1 is SNHLY and CDR2 FYNNEI. The chain's CDR3 is CASSEAQAAGTEAFF. The CDR3 nucleotides read TGTGCCAGCAGTGAAGCGCAGGCGGCGGGCACTGAAGCTTTCTTT.

This chain links TRBV10-2 with TRBJ1-1; maybe TRBD1 (6 bases). CDR3 size: 15 residues. Trimming removed 8 bases at V and 0 bases at J, with 16 bases between. Germline values: CDR1 WSHSY, CDR2 SAAADI. CDR3 sequence reads: CASGYLDSLNTEAFF. DNA of the CDR3: TGCGCCAGCGGGTACTTGGACAGTCTGAACACTGAAGCTTTCTTT.

The chain recombines TRBV6-5 with TRBJ2-4; D perhaps matches TRBD1 (5 bases). Germline V gives CDR1 MNHEY, CDR2 SVGAGI. With 0 bases removed from V and 8 bases from J, the gap between germline ends came to 17 bases. The CDR3 spans 16 residues. The CDR3 reads CASSYSGQGLLDIQYF. The CDR3 DNA sequence: TGTGCCAGCAGTTACTCGGGGCAGGGTCTTTTGGACATTCAGTACTTC.

V and J are TRBV7-9 and TRBJ1-1; 8 nucleotides line up with TRBD1. The CDR3 sequence is 16 residues long. Trimming took 5 bases from V and 1 from J; bases not matched to a gene: 9. Germline V gene sequence: CDR1 SEHNR, CDR2 FQNEAQ (reference sequence). Here the CDR3 reads CASSPAPDRANTEAFF. The DNA for the CDR3 is TGTGCCAGCAGCCCAGCCCCGGACAGGGCGAACACTGAAGCTTTCTTT.

V usage is TRBV20-1 and J usage is TRBJ1-2, with D possibly TRBD1 on 6 matching bases. Trimming cost V 5 bases and J 5 bases, with 9 bases left between them. The CDR3 contains 11 residues. Germline values: CDR1 DFQATT, CDR2 SNEGSKA (reference sequence). This chain's CDR3 is CSAGGPYGYTF. The CDR3 DNA follows: TGCAGTGCTGGGGGCCCTTATGGCTACACCTTC.

J is TRBJ1-4 and V is TRBV10-2, with 9 positions matching TRBD1. Germline CDR1 and CDR2: WSHSY and SAAADI. The CDR3 sequence is 15 residues long. V lost 7 bases, J lost 5 bases, and 8 bases stayed unmatched. The CDR3 nucleotides are TGCGCCAGCACCAACAGGGGGCAAGCAAATGAAAAACTGTTTTTT. Encoded protein: CASTNRGQANEKLFF.

This clone occurred once. This chain joins TRBV2 and TRBJ2-5, with TRBD1 as a possible D gene (6 bases). The CDR3 totals 13 residues. V gave up 5 bases and J gave up 2 bases, with 9 bases separating them. From germline, CDR1 is SNHLY and CDR2 FYNNEI. The CDR3 bases are TGTGCCAGCAGTTTACAGGGTCAAGAGACCCAGTACTTC. Residues: CASSLQGQETQYF.

This chain links TRBV4-1 with TRBJ2-3; TRBD1 is a possible D gene (5 bases). V lost 4 bases to trimming and J lost 4 bases, with 15 bases between them. Germline V gene lookup returns CDR1 MGHRA and CDR2 YSYEKL. The CDR3 covers 15 residues. The DNA of the CDR3 is TGCGCCAGCAGCCCAAGGGTCCAGGGCCCAGATACGCAGTATTTT. It is translated as CASSPRVQGPDTQYF.

The rearrangement joins TRBV7-2 to TRBJ2-1; TRBD2 matches 9 bases. The CDR3 runs to 15 residues. Losses at the gene ends were 1 base for V and 10 bases for J; bases not matched to a gene: 8. CDR1 SGHTA and CDR2 FQGNSA come from the germline V gene. Here the CDR3 reads CASSLEGLAPREQFF. DNA for the CDR3: TGTGCCAGCAGCTTAGAGGGACTAGCCCCACGGGAGCAGTTCTTC.

This clone showed up just a few times. This sequence joins TRBV11-2 and TRBJ2-1; weak D call: TRBD2 (6 bases). CDR1 is SGHAT and CDR2 is FQNNGV in the germline V gene. This CDR3 has 12 residues. V lost 10 bases and J lost 2, with 9 bases in between. The CDR3 sequence: CATGGPYNEQFF. CDR3 DNA: TGTGCCACCGGAGGGCCCTACAATGAGCAGTTCTTC.

The chain employs TRBV29-1 and TRBJ1-1; D gene unclear. Trimming took 3 bases from V and 6 from J, leaving 8 bases between them. From germline, CDR1 is SQVTM and CDR2 ANQGSEA. The CDR3 spans 11 residues. Written as DNA, the CDR3 is TGCAGCGTTGATCGGAGCGCTGAAGCTTTCTTT. This translates into CSVDRSAEAFF.